Shown below are 26 T cell receptor beta chains from a single sample sequenced in a study of beta chain features in type 1 diabetes. TCRB transcripts that were expressed got sequenced, as all of the isolated RNA had been reverse transcribed. The method was immunoSEQ multiplex PCR; TCRdb's version includes in-frame clones alone and lacks a portion of them. The sample has 150,000 to 200,000 clones; roughly 59% are singletons. Study-wide findings and caveats: Type 1 diabetes patients showed a moderate but significant shortening of TCRB CDR3s in all four CD4+ subsets.

The antigens for these receptors are not known. The sample taken for sequencing was naive CD4+ T cells from blood. The receptor set was obtained from a man aged 25 to 40 with type 1 diabetes.

V gene TRBV29-1 combines with J gene TRBJ2-6, with D possibly called TRBD1 or TRBD2 (6 bases each). The CDR3 sequence is 17 residues long. The V gene lost 4 bases and the J gene lost 0 bases, with 16 bases spanning the gap. Germline V gene lookup returns CDR1 SQVTM and CDR2 ANQGSEA. CDR3: CSVARGGKDSGANVLTF. CDR3 coding DNA: TGCAGCGTTGCCCGAGGGGGGAAGGACTCTGGGGCCAACGTCCTGACTTTC.

Notes on this clone: In the same sample, other DNA sequences code for this CDR3. The V call is TRBV6-5, the J call TRBJ2-7; a possible D gene is TRBD1 (5 bases). V shed 8 bases and J shed 3 bases, with 8 bases lying between them. The CDR3 covers 11 residues. CDR1 and CDR2 from the germline V gene are MNHEY and SVGAGI. The CDR3 coding sequence is TGTGCCAGCGGCCAGGGCTACGAGCAGTACTTC. Protein product: CASGQGYEQYF.

This clone came up a few times. This rearrangement joins TRBV13 to TRBJ2-7; D is perhaps TRBD1 (6 bases). The V gene lost 4 bases and the J gene lost 0 bases, with 13 bases spanning the gap. This CDR3 has 15 residues. Germline V gene data show CDR1 as PRHDT and CDR2 as FYEKMQ (reference sequence). CDR3 region: CASSSYREISYEQYF. CDR3 DNA: TGTGCCAGCAGCTCTTACAGGGAAATCTCCTACGAGCAGTACTTC.

CDR3 in amino acids: CASSSVRLNTGELFF. CDR3 nucleotide sequence: TGTGCCAGCAGCAGCGTTAGGCTGAACACCGGGGAGCTGTTTTTT. J is TRBJ2-2 and V is TRBV7-2, with D unclear. The CDR3 spans 15 residues. Trimming left V 5 bases short and J 1 base short, with 11 bases between. Germline V CDR1 and CDR2: SGHTA, FQGNSA.

The V and J genes are TRBV23-1 and TRBJ2-7; no firm D call. TRBV23-1 is an ORF, and what it does is uncertain. V shed 4 bases and J shed 7 bases, with 20 bases lying between them. The CDR3 extends over 15 amino acids. CDR3 sequence reads: CASSRPNKGSLEQYF. CDR3 nucleotides: TGCGCCAGCAGTCGGCCGAACAAGGGCTCTTTAGAGCAGTACTTC.

The V and J genes are TRBV30 and TRBJ2-1; D is undetermined. Trimming removed 1 base at V and 10 bases at J, with 11 bases between. Looked up from germline, CDR1 is GTSNPN and CDR2 is SVGIG (reference sequence). The CDR3 contains 12 residues. CDR3 sequence: CAWSGDMKEQFF. In nucleotides, the CDR3 is TGTGCCTGGAGTGGGGATATGAAAGAGCAGTTCTTC.

The genes are TRBV30 and TRBJ2-5; tentatively, D is TRBD1 (6 bases). In germline, CDR1 is GTSNPN, CDR2 SVGIG (reference sequence). The CDR3 totals 13 residues. The V gene lost 4 bases and the J gene lost 2 bases, with 11 bases spanning the gap. DNA of the CDR3: TGTGCCTGGACAGGACAGTCTCAAGAGACCCAGTACTTC. This encodes CAWTGQSQETQYF. The complete variable domain, with remaining parts taken from reference TRBV30 and TRBJ2-5, reads SQTIHQWPATLVQPVGSPLSLECTVEGTSNPNLYWYRQAAGRGLQLLFYSVGIGQISSEVPQNLSASRPQDRQFILSSKKLLLSDSGFYLCAWTGQSQETQYFGPGTRLLVL.

The chain employs TRBV6-5 and TRBJ1-2, with no clear D. The CDR3 runs 14 residues. Germline assignment: CDR1 MNHEY and CDR2 SVGAGI. Trimming left V 4 bases short and J 4 bases short, with 13 bases between. The CDR3 region has the DNA TGTGCCAGCAGTTTAGTTGGACGGGGCTATGGCTACACCTTC. Translating gives CASSLVGRGYGYTF.

With respect to this clone: Other nucleotide sequences in the sample specify the same CDR3. This chain joins TRBV9 and TRBJ2-3, with D perhaps matching TRBD2 (5 bases). V was shortened by 0 bases and J by 0 bases, with 5 bases between the two germline ends. The CDR3 consists of 14 residues. Per germline, CDR1 SGDLS and CDR2 YYNGEE. CDR3 loop: CASSVGTSTDTQYF. The CDR3 bases are TGTGCCAGCAGCGTAGGGACTAGCACAGATACGCAGTATTTT. The full variable domain, completed using reference TRBV9 and TRBJ2-3, is DSGVTQTPKHLITATGQRVTLRCSPRSGDLSVYWYQQSLDQGLQFLIQYYNGEERAKGNILERFSAQQFPDLHSELNLSSLELGDSALYFCASSVGTSTDTQYFGPGTRLTVL.

This chain links TRBV5-1 with TRBJ2-7; TRBD1 aligns across 9 bases. The CDR3 is made up of 15 amino acids. The germline V gene has CDR1 SGHRS and CDR2 YFSETQ. With 4 bases clipped from V and 6 bases from J, the junction kept 11 bases outside the gene matches. CDR3 region: CASSDSGTGSREQYF. The CDR3 DNA follows: TGCGCCAGCAGCGACTCCGGGACAGGGTCTCGCGAGCAGTACTTC. Variable domain in full (rest from reference TRBV5-1 and TRBJ2-7): KAGVTQTPRYLIKTRGQQVTLSCSPISGHRSVSWYQQTPGQGLQFLFEYFSETQRNKGNFPGRFSGRQFSNSRSEMNVSTLELGDSALYLCASSDSGTGSREQYFGPGTRLTVT.

The chain combines TRBV9 with TRBJ2-5; D is perhaps TRBD2 (5 bases). The CDR3 is 15 residues long. Germline CDR1 reads SGDLS; CDR2 reads YYNGEE. V dropped 4 bases and J dropped 2 bases, with 15 bases sitting between them. The CDR3 DNA reads as TGTGCCAGCAGCACCGGACCCGGAGGTCAAGAGACCCAGTACTTC. It encodes CASSTGPGGQETQYF.

This chain uses TRBV9 with TRBJ2-3; no clear D gene. This CDR3 region has 15 residues. V dropped 0 bases and J dropped 2 bases, with 10 bases sitting between them. From germline, CDR1 is SGDLS and CDR2 YYNGEE. The CDR3 sequence: CASSVEGGNTDTQYF. CDR3 in DNA: TGTGCCAGCAGCGTAGAGGGCGGAAACACAGATACGCAGTATTTT. Using reference TRBV9 and TRBJ2-3 for the parts outside the CDR3, the full variable domain is DSGVTQTPKHLITATGQRVTLRCSPRSGDLSVYWYQQSLDQGLQFLIQYYNGEERAKGNILERFSAQQFPDLHSELNLSSLELGDSALYFCASSVEGGNTDTQYFGPGTRLTVL.

This clone has only a few counts. The chain carries TRBV4-3 and TRBJ2-7; 9 positions agree with TRBD1. The J segment lost 4 bases and the V segment lost 0 bases, leaving 4 bases of the junction unmatched. Per germline, CDR1 LGHNA and CDR2 YSLEER. The CDR3 is 15 amino acids. The CDR3, as DNA: TGCGCCAGCAGCCAAGAACAGGGGGCCTGGTACGAGCAGTACTTC. Translation: CASSQEQGAWYEQYF.

The V gene is TRBV6-5, the J gene TRBJ2-7, with 8 bases identical to TRBD1. With V trimmed by 4 bases and J by 8 bases, 7 bases remained unmatched. CDR1 and CDR2 (germline): MNHEY, SVGAGI. The CDR3 spans 13 residues. The CDR3 sequence: CASSSPTGDQQYF. In DNA, the CDR3 is TGTGCCAGCAGTTCTCCGACAGGGGATCAGCAGTACTTC.

This chain links TRBV18 with TRBJ2-3; D may be TRBD2 (6 bases). This CDR3 is 13 amino acids long. The V gene's germline CDR1 is KGHSH and CDR2 LQKENI. V was pared by 2 bases and J by 5 bases, with 8 bases between. The CDR3 region has the DNA TGTGCCAGCTCACCAACGGGGGAAGATACGCAGTATTTT. Protein sequence: CASSPTGEDTQYF.

This clone was seen only a few times. The chain links TRBV7-2 to TRBJ2-3; 9 bases line up with TRBD2. The CDR3 is 18 residues long. The V and J ends lost 4 bases and 7 bases, in that order; junction bases with no gene match: 18. Germline CDR1 is SGHTA and CDR2 is FQGNSA. The CDR3 protein is CASSSPTGGGEEWNTQYF. The CDR3 DNA is TGTGCCAGCAGCTCACCCACCGGCGGGGGGGAGGAGTGGAATACGCAGTATTTT.

The chain joins TRBV2 to TRBJ2-5, with D perhaps matching TRBD1 (5 bases). Deletions cut 2 bases from V and 5 bases from J, with 18 bases between. Germline-derived CDR1 and CDR2 are SNHLY and FYNNEI. This CDR3 contains 16 residues. The CDR3 is CASSEPGLPLRETQYF. CDR3 in DNA: TGTGCCAGCAGTGAACCAGGGCTACCTTTGAGGGAGACCCAGTACTTC.

The chain couples TRBV7-9 to TRBJ2-3; 10 bases line up with TRBD2. V trimming: 3 bases; J trimming: 2 bases; junction bases outside the gene matches: 5. Germline V gives CDR1 SEHNR, CDR2 FQNEAQ (reference sequence). This CDR3 region has 16 residues. The CDR3 DNA follows: TGTGCCAGCAGCTTGGTTCTAGCGGGGGCCACAGATACGCAGTATTTT. Amino acids: CASSLVLAGATDTQYF.

This clone was detected only a few times. Other DNA sequences in this sample translate to the same CDR3. The chain joins TRBV29-1 to TRBJ2-6, with no clear D. V was pared by 5 bases and J by 3 bases, with 5 bases between. CDR3 length: 12 residues. In germline, CDR1 is SQVTM, CDR2 ANQGSEA. The CDR3 nucleotides read TGCAGCGTTCAAGGTGGGGCCAACGTCCTGACTTTC. The encoded protein is CSVQGGANVLTF. The full variable domain, rest sourced from reference TRBV29-1 and TRBJ2-6, is SAVISQKPSRDICQRGTSLTIQCQVDSQVTMMFWYRQQPGQSLTLIATANQGSEATYESGFVIDKFPISRPNLTFSTLTVSNMSPEDSSIYLCSVQGGANVLTFGAGSRLTVL.

The genes are TRBV9 and TRBJ2-2; TRBD1 is a possible D gene (5 bases). The ends were cut back, 0 bases at V and 0 bases at J, with 9 bases in the middle. The germline gives CDR1 SGDLS, CDR2 YYNGEE. CDR3 length: 16 residues. The CDR3 bases are TGTGCCAGCAGCGTAGGTGGGGCACCGAACACCGGGGAGCTGTTTTTT. It translates to CASSVGGAPNTGELFF.

The chain couples TRBV27 to TRBJ2-5; D possibly corresponds to TRBD2 (6 bases). This CDR3 contains 14 residues. Germline CDR1 is MNHEY and CDR2 is SMNVEV (reference sequence). V was clipped by 5 bases and J by 7 bases, with 17 bases between them. The CDR3 region is CASSPGTFPRTQYF. The CDR3, as DNA: TGTGCCAGCAGTCCAGGGACTTTCCCCCGGACCCAGTACTTC.

The table lists this clone with a few counts. The CDR3 bases are TGCGCCAGCAGCCGCCCGGGACAGACCGGGGAGCTGTTTTTT. This translates into CASSRPGQTGELFF. This chain uses TRBV4-3 with TRBJ2-2; TRBD1 aligns across 7 bases. Trimming removed 4 bases from V and 5 bases from J; junction bases left unmatched: 4. Germline CDR1 LGHNA, CDR2 YSLEER. The length of the CDR3 is 14 residues.

The gene calls are TRBV4-3 and TRBJ2-5, with TRBD2 identical over 13 bases. The CDR3 has 16 amino acids. V lost 1 base, J lost 5 bases, and 4 bases stayed unmatched. Per the germline V gene, CDR1 is LGHNA and CDR2 is YSLEER. The CDR3 DNA sequence: TGCGCCAGCAGCCAAGGCTCGACTAGCGGGGGGGAGACCCAGTACTTC. It encodes CASSQGSTSGGETQYF.

The V and J genes are TRBV29-1 and TRBJ2-1; 8 bases are shared with TRBD2. V lost 4 bases and J lost 7; bases outside the gene matches: 9. Germline V lookup: CDR1 SQVTM, CDR2 ANQGSEA. This CDR3 region has 14 residues. The CDR3 spells CSVGSGGGWNEQFF. CDR3 nucleotide sequence: TGCAGCGTTGGGAGCGGGGGAGGCTGGAATGAGCAGTTCTTC.

V usage is TRBV30 and J usage is TRBJ2-1, with TRBD2 matching over 11 bases. CDR1 and CDR2 (germline): GTSNPN, SVGIG (reference sequence). The CDR3 contains 15 residues. The ends lost 4 bases at V and 5 bases at J; junction bases unmatched: 7. CDR3 sequence reads: CAWTRKGLADNEQFF. In DNA, the CDR3 is TGTGCCTGGACTCGAAAGGGACTAGCGGACAATGAGCAGTTCTTC.

The chain joins TRBV29-1 to TRBJ1-2; weak D call: TRBD1 (5 bases). V lost 5 bases to trimming and J lost 8 bases, with 12 bases between them. Germline V lookup: CDR1 SQVTM, CDR2 ANQGSEA. The CDR3 contains 11 residues. The CDR3 DNA reads as TGCAGCGTTAGAGGGGATCAGGGCTACACCTTC. Amino acids: CSVRGDQGYTF.